This T cell receptor beta chain was sequenced for a study of cytomegalovirus exposure and HLA in healthy donors. Per the germline V gene, CDR1 is WNHNN and CDR2 is SYGVQD (reference sequence). V was cut by 1 base and J by 4 bases, with 8 bases left in between. The CDR3 contains 14 residues. With 60 Vbeta and 13 Jbeta primers, the PCR was carried out. Using immunoSEQ multiplex PCR, the repertoire was profiled, and TCRdb retains in-frame clones only, with some absent. The sample consists of approximately 170,000 clones, just under 80% of them appearing once. V is TRBV10-1 and J is TRBJ2-1, with D perhaps matching TRBD1 (6 bases). The clonotype originates from a woman between 40 and 50 years old in good health and CMV-seropositive. Sequences were obtained from PBMCs. The DNA of the CDR3 is TGCGCCAGCAGTGAGTTCGACAGGTACAATGAGCAGTTCTTC. Its protein is CASSEFDRYNEQFF.